The 31 T cell receptor beta chains presented below share a single source sample, sequenced in a study of blood T cell repertoires in COVID-19. The data were produced by immunoSEQ multiplex PCR, yet TCRdb's version contains in-frame clones alone and is incomplete. Among 50,000 to 60,000 clones listed, 85% to 90% were seen once. What was sequenced was peripheral blood. These receptors were obtained from an elderly man with active or convalescent COVID-19.

The chain uses TRBV6-5 and TRBJ2-5; 9 nucleotides align to TRBD2. CDR1 is MNHEY, CDR2 SVGAGI, per germline. CDR3 length equals 14 residues. V gave up 9 bases and J gave up 5 bases; unmatched junction bases: 10. This CDR3 is CASRAGGAQETQYF. In DNA, the CDR3 is TGTGCCAGTAGGGCGGGGGGGGCGCAGGAGACCCAGTACTTC.

The chain has TRBV5-1 and TRBJ1-5, with TRBD1 matching over 9 bases. Germline CDR1 and CDR2: SGHRS and YFSETQ. CDR3 length: 15 residues. Losses at the gene ends were 2 bases for V and 2 bases for J; bases not matched to a gene: 2. CDR3 sequence reads: CASSLTGGGNQPQHF. In DNA form, the CDR3 reads TGCGCCAGCAGCTTAACAGGGGGCGGCAATCAGCCCCAGCATTTT.

This chain uses TRBV4-1 with TRBJ2-2; 9 bases are shared with TRBD1. CDR1 is MGHRA and CDR2 is YSYEKL in the germline V gene. CDR3 length equals 17 residues. V shed 1 base, J shed 3 bases, and the junction held 6 bases outside the gene matches. CDR3 residues: CASSQGWTGDDTGELFF. The CDR3 DNA reads TGCGCCAGCAGCCAAGGGTGGACAGGGGATGACACCGGGGAGCTGTTTTTT.

The genes are TRBV5-1 and TRBJ2-3; 13 positions match TRBD2. The junction had 10 bases not matched to a gene; V was cut back by 3 bases and J by 0 bases. The germline V gene encodes CDR1 SGHRS and CDR2 YFSETQ. The CDR3 totals 19 residues. The CDR3 bases are TGCGCCAGCAGCTACCGAAGACTAGCGGGGGGCCCAAGCACAGATACGCAGTATTTT. The encoded protein is CASSYRRLAGGPSTDTQYF.

This sequence joins TRBV19 and TRBJ1-5; 10 bases are shared with TRBD1. The CDR3 covers 19 residues. From germline, CDR1 is LNHDA and CDR2 SQIVND (reference sequence). J lost 0 bases, V lost 4 bases, and 12 bases had no gene match. The chain's CDR3 is CASSTVAGRTGGSNQPQHF. The CDR3 bases are TGTGCCAGTAGTACCGTTGCTGGCAGGACAGGGGGTAGCAATCAGCCCCAGCATTTT. Variable domain in full (rest from reference TRBV19 and TRBJ1-5): DGGITQSPKYLFRKEGQNVTLSCEQNLNHDAMYWYRQDPGQGLRLIYYSQIVNDFQKGDIAEGYSVSREKKESFPLTVTSAQKNPTAFYLCASSTVAGRTGGSNQPQHFGDGTRLSIL.

The chain employs TRBV11-2 and TRBJ1-4; 7 bases line up with TRBD1. This CDR3 spans 14 amino acids. From germline, CDR1 is SGHAT and CDR2 FQNNGV. V dropped 5 bases and J dropped 5; count of bases not matched to a gene: 5. The DNA of the CDR3 is TGTGCCAGCAGCCTCGACAGGGTAAATGAAAAACTGTTTTTT. Translation: CASSLDRVNEKLFF.

The J gene is TRBJ1-2, the V gene TRBV19; D is uncertain. There are 12 residues in the CDR3. From germline, CDR1 is LNHDA and CDR2 SQIVND (reference sequence). Trimming took off 10 bases at V and 8 bases at J, with 17 bases between the two ends. The CDR3 here is CATSFRLQGYTF. The DNA of the CDR3 is TGTGCCACCTCTTTCCGACTTCAGGGCTACACCTTC.

The chain links TRBV11-2 to TRBJ2-3; TRBD2 matches 10 bases. The CDR3 extends over 18 amino acids. V shed 5 bases and J 4 bases; nucleotides not matched to a gene: 15. The germline CDR1 and CDR2 sequences are SGHAT and FQNNGV. The CDR3 here is CASSRGASGSADSDTQYF. The CDR3 coding sequence is TGTGCCAGCAGCCGGGGGGCTAGCGGGAGCGCCGACTCAGATACGCAGTATTTT. Full variable domain (outside the CDR3, taken from reference TRBV11-2 and TRBJ2-3): EAGVAQSPRYKIIEKRQSVAFWCNPISGHATLYWYQQILGQGPKLLIQFQNNGVVDDSQLPKDRFSAERLKGVDSTLKIQPAKLEDSAVYLCASSRGASGSADSDTQYFGPGTRLTVL.

The gene calls are TRBV11-2 and TRBJ2-7; TRBD2 agrees at 11 bases. CDR1 is SGHAT and CDR2 is FQNNGV in the germline V gene. The CDR3 totals 15 residues. J lost 0 bases, V lost 2 bases, and 0 bases had no gene match. CDR3 in amino acids: CASSLTSGSSYEQYF. As DNA, the CDR3 is TGTGCCAGCAGCTTAACTAGCGGGAGCTCCTACGAGCAGTACTTC.

This clone appeared once. The chain couples TRBV9 to TRBJ1-4; no clear D gene. Germline CDR1 is SGDLS and CDR2 is YYNGEE. The CDR3 consists of 15 residues. The V and J ends lost 0 bases and 4 bases respectively, with 10 bases between them. The CDR3 region is CASSVGAVLNEKLFF. DNA for the CDR3: TGTGCCAGCAGCGTAGGGGCAGTACTTAATGAAAAACTGTTTTTT. The full variable domain, rest sourced from reference TRBV9 and TRBJ1-4, is DSGVTQTPKHLITATGQRVTLRCSPRSGDLSVYWYQQSLDQGLQFLIQYYNGEERAKGNILERFSAQQFPDLHSELNLSSLELGDSALYFCASSVGAVLNEKLFFGSGTQLSVL.

The genes are TRBV28 and TRBJ1-6; D unclear. Trimming left V 5 bases short and J 7 bases short, with 15 bases between. This CDR3 spans 15 amino acids. Germline loops: CDR1 MDHEN, CDR2 SYDVKM. CDR3 protein: CASSPRTPGNSPLHF. In nucleotides, the CDR3 is TGTGCCAGCAGTCCGCGGACCCCGGGAAATTCACCCCTCCACTTT. Combining the CDR3 with reference TRBV28 and TRBJ1-6 gives the whole variable domain DVKVTQSSRYLVKRTGEKVFLECVQDMDHENMFWYRQDPGLGLRLIYFSYDVKMKEKGDIPEGYSVSREKKERFSLILESASTNQTSMYLCASSPRTPGNSPLHFGNGTRLTVT.

The gene calls are TRBV29-1 and TRBJ1-5; 7 bases map to TRBD1. The CDR3 is made up of 13 amino acids. The V gene end was trimmed by 4 bases and the J gene end by 2 bases; junction bases not matched to a gene: 2. CDR1 is SQVTM and CDR2 is ANQGSEA in the germline V gene. The CDR3, as DNA: TGCAGCGTTGCCGGGACAGGCAATCAGCCCCAGCATTTT. Protein product: CSVAGTGNQPQHF.

Only one count was recorded for this clone. The chain couples TRBV28 to TRBJ1-3; D not resolved. The CDR3 has 13 amino acids. V was shortened by 8 bases and J by 4 bases, with 12 bases between the two germline ends. The germline CDR1 and CDR2 sequences are MDHEN and SYDVKM. The CDR3 DNA reads as TGTGCCAGCCCCGATTCAAGCGGAAACACCATATATTTT. Amino acid sequence: CASPDSSGNTIYF.

The CDR3 spells CASSYDQGNTEAFF. CDR3 nucleotide sequence: TGTGCCAGCAGTTACGACCAGGGGAACACTGAAGCTTTCTTT. The chain links TRBV6-5 to TRBJ1-1; D is perhaps TRBD1 (5 bases). Germline assignment: CDR1 MNHEY and CDR2 SVGAGI. Trimming pared 2 bases from V and 1 base from J, leaving 8 bases between. This CDR3 region has 14 residues.

V gene TRBV18 combines with J gene TRBJ1-5, with D unclear. Trimming pared 6 bases from V and 0 bases from J, leaving 12 bases between. Germline values: CDR1 KGHSH, CDR2 LQKENI. This CDR3 is built from 15 residues. As DNA, the CDR3 is TGTGCCAGCTCCCGAGACACAAATAGCAATCAGCCCCAGCATTTT. As protein: CASSRDTNSNQPQHF.

The genes are TRBV7-2 and TRBJ2-3, with TRBD2 as a possible D gene (6 bases). CDR3 length: 13 residues. Germline V CDR1 and CDR2: SGHTA, FQGNSA. Trimming left V 7 bases short and J 4 bases short, with 12 bases between. The CDR3 loop reads CASTQGGADTQYF. Here the CDR3 DNA reads TGTGCCAGCACCCAAGGAGGGGCAGATACGCAGTATTTT.

This sequence joins TRBV28 and TRBJ2-5, with 11 bases aligning to TRBD1. Germline V gives CDR1 MDHEN, CDR2 SYDVKM. V shed 5 bases and J 4 bases; nucleotides not matched to a gene: 9. The CDR3 covers 16 residues. CDR3 DNA: TGTGCCAGCAGTAGGACAGGGGGCGGTTCAGCAGAGACCCAGTACTTC. It yields the protein CASSRTGGGSAETQYF.

The rearrangement joins TRBV5-1 to TRBJ2-3; perhaps TRBD2 as D (5 bases). Germline V CDR1 and CDR2: SGHRS, YFSETQ. Trimming removed 5 bases at V and 2 bases at J, with 12 bases between. The CDR3 is made up of 14 amino acids. CDR3 sequence: CASREDSNTDTQYF. The CDR3 DNA reads TGCGCCAGCAGGGAGGATAGTAACACAGATACGCAGTATTTT.

The chain is built from TRBV7-9 and TRBJ1-1; D is uncertain. The CDR3 runs 14 residues. Trimming took off 2 bases at V and 7 bases at J, with 14 bases between the two ends. The germline CDR1 and CDR2 sequences are SEHNR and FQNEAQ (reference sequence). DNA for the CDR3: TGTGCCAGCAGCTTAACGAGGGAATTGGGTGAAGCTTTCTTT. The encoded protein is CASSLTRELGEAFF.

This sequence joins TRBV19 and TRBJ1-1, with D perhaps TRBD1 (6 bases). The CDR3 runs to 14 residues. Germline V gives CDR1 LNHDA, CDR2 SQIVND (reference sequence). V lost 3 bases, J lost 6 bases, and 14 bases lay in between. CDR3 protein: CASSITGAGAEAFF. The CDR3 DNA follows: TGTGCCAGTAGTATTACGGGGGCGGGAGCTGAAGCTTTCTTT.

The table lists this clone with a few counts. The V call is TRBV5-1, the J call TRBJ2-2; 12 nucleotides align to TRBD2. V shed 0 bases, J shed 4 bases, and the junction held 1 base outside the gene matches. This CDR3 is 16 amino acids long. The V gene's germline CDR1 is SGHRS and CDR2 YFSETQ. Here the CDR3 reads CASSLGLAGATGELFF. DNA for the CDR3: TGCGCCAGCAGCTTGGGACTAGCGGGGGCCACCGGGGAGCTGTTTTTT.

The rearrangement joins TRBV10-2 to TRBJ1-2, with a tentative D call TRBD1 (5 bases). This CDR3 region has 14 residues. The germline V gene has CDR1 WSHSY and CDR2 SAAADI. V was pared by 3 bases and J by 5 bases, with 13 bases between. Written as DNA, the CDR3 is TGCGCCAGCAGTGAAGAAGGGGTACGTTATGGCTACACCTTC. Translating gives CASSEEGVRYGYTF.

The chain links TRBV28 to TRBJ1-6, with TRBD1 matching 9 bases. The junction had 5 bases not matched to a gene; V was cut back by 6 bases and J by 8 bases. Germline V gives CDR1 MDHEN, CDR2 SYDVKM. The CDR3 runs to 14 residues. The CDR3 loop reads CASRGDRAYSPLHF. CDR3 nucleotide sequence: TGTGCCAGCAGGGGGGACAGGGCCTATTCACCCCTCCACTTT.

This sequence joins TRBV5-4 and TRBJ2-5; perhaps TRBD2 as D (6 bases). The germline V gene encodes CDR1 SGHNT and CDR2 YYREEE (reference sequence). The V end was cut by 4 bases, the J end by 7 bases, with 14 bases between. CDR3 length equals 13 residues. The CDR3 DNA follows: TGTGCCAGCAGCGGCGGGACCTCCACGACCCAGTACTTC. Translation: CASSGGTSTTQYF.

The chain uses TRBV5-1 and TRBJ1-6, with D possibly being TRBD1 (5 bases). Germline V CDR1 and CDR2: SGHRS, YFSETQ. The CDR3 extends over 15 amino acids. V was cut by 0 bases and J by 13 bases, with 17 bases left in between. The CDR3 DNA sequence: TGCGCCAGCAGCTTGGCGGGCGGGAGGGGTGATCCCCTCCACTTT. Residues: CASSLAGGRGDPLHF.

This clone was observed once. V and J are TRBV30 and TRBJ1-6; D call uncertain. The CDR3 length is 13 residues. The V gene lost 1 base and the J gene lost 9 bases, with 10 bases spanning the gap. CDR1 is GTSNPN and CDR2 is SVGIG in the germline V gene (reference sequence). The CDR3 reads CAWSAASGSPLHF. Here the CDR3 DNA reads TGTGCCTGGAGTGCCGCCTCGGGTTCACCCCTCCACTTT.

The chain employs TRBV7-2 and TRBJ2-3, with 9 bases aligning to TRBD2. The CDR3 consists of 18 residues. Germline assignment: CDR1 SGHTA and CDR2 FQGNSA. J gave up 1 base and V 1 base, and 9 bases lay outside the gene matches. CDR3: CASSLGRGLAGRTDTQYF. Written as DNA, the CDR3 is TGTGCCAGCAGCTTAGGTAGGGGGCTAGCGGGGCGCACAGATACGCAGTATTTT.

CDR3 bases: TGTGCCAGCAGTCCACGGACCGGGAGGATACTAACTAATGAAAAACTGTTTTTT. It encodes CASSPRTGRILTNEKLFF. The chain joins TRBV13 to TRBJ1-4; D is undetermined. V lost 6 bases and J lost 1, with 21 bases in between. This CDR3 has 18 residues. Per the germline V gene, CDR1 is PRHDT and CDR2 is FYEKMQ (reference sequence).

This clone occurred once. J is TRBJ2-7 and V is TRBV6-6, with D perhaps TRBD2 (5 bases). CDR1 is MNHNY and CDR2 is SVGAGI in the germline V gene (reference sequence). V was trimmed by 5 bases and J by 5 bases, leaving 19 bases between them. This CDR3 has 15 residues. DNA of the CDR3: TGTGCCAGCAGTGCCTTGGACTTATATCGCGACGAGCAGTACTTC. It is translated as CASSALDLYRDEQYF.

The chain is built from TRBV10-1 and TRBJ2-3; D is perhaps TRBD2 (6 bases). The CDR3 is made up of 14 amino acids. Germline V gene data show CDR1 as WNHNN and CDR2 as SYGVQD (reference sequence). V lost 2 bases and J lost 2, with 8 bases in between. CDR3 sequence: CASSERESTDTQYF. In nucleotides, the CDR3 is TGCGCCAGCAGTGAGCGGGAGTCCACAGATACGCAGTATTTT.

The chain carries TRBV5-1 and TRBJ1-3; TRBD1 matches 7 bases. CDR3 length equals 16 residues. J gave up 7 bases and V 4 bases, and 14 bases lay outside the gene matches. Germline V CDR1 and CDR2: SGHRS, YFSETQ. Here the CDR3 reads CASSPTQGGAGNTIYF. CDR3 DNA: TGCGCCAGCAGCCCCACGCAAGGGGGCGCCGGGAACACCATATATTTT.